This record covers a single T cell receptor beta chain. The antigen is undetermined. V was shortened by 0 bases and J by 5 bases, with 14 bases between the two germline ends. The germline V gene encodes CDR1 SGDLS and CDR2 YYNGEE. The CDR3 is 15 amino acids. These data originate in a study of graft-versus-host responses after intestinal transplantation. The study's findings and limits: Early after transplant, HvG clones declined as circulating GvH clones peaked. GvH clones occurred in recipient marrow; some first appeared in ileum or blood.

Some clones are missing from TCRdb's copy, which holds only in-frame ones; the method was immunoSEQ multiplex PCR. The data contain 80,000 to 100,000 clones, roughly 90% of them singletons. The chain recombines TRBV9 with TRBJ2-5; a possible D gene is TRBD1 (6 bases). The sequence was collected from a human donor who received an intestinal transplant. This sample comprised unstimulated CD4+ T cells sorted from spleen or lymph node cells, obtained before intestinal transplant. The CDR3 is CASSVGGARGETQYF. The CDR3 DNA reads TGTGCCAGCAGCGTAGGTGGAGCGAGGGGGGAGACCCAGTACTTC. The full variable domain, with the rest looked up from reference TRBV9 and TRBJ2-5, is DSGVTQTPKHLITATGQRVTLRCSPRSGDLSVYWYQQSLDQGLQFLIQYYNGEERAKGNILERFSAQQFPDLHSELNLSSLELGDSALYFCASSVGGARGETQYFGPGTRLLVL.